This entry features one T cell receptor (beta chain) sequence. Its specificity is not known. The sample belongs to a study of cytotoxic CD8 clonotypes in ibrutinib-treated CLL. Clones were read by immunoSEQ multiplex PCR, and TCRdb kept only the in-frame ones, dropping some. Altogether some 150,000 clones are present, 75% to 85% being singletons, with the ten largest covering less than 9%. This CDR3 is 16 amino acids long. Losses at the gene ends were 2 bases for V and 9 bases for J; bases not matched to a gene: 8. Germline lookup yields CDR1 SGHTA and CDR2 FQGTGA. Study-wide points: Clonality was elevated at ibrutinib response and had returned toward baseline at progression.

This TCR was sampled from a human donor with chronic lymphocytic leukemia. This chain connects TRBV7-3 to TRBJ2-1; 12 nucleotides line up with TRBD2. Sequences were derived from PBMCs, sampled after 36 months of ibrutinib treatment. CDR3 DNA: TGTGCCAGCAGCTTAGGTGGTCTAGCGGGAGGGGGTGAGCAGTTCTTC. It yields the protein CASSLGGLAGGGEQFF.